The rows below give T cell receptor beta chains drawn from one sample of a study of CD8+ T cells in alopecia areata. The data were produced by immunoSEQ multiplex PCR, yet TCRdb's version contains in-frame clones alone and is incomplete. This sample has roughly 210,000 clones, with 40% to 55% found just once. The material sequenced was CD4+ T cells sorted from blood, taken between weeks 36 and 40, from a patient treated with tofacitinib. Source of these receptors: a human donor with alopecia areata. CDR3s include the opening cysteine and the closing phenylalanine or tryptophan. The D gene is left open where the match is weak. Some rows have no size entry. The others give once, few or many, or a class for an expanded clone.

v_gene	j_gene	d_gene	abundance	CDR3aa	CDR3nt
TRBV7-2	TRBJ2-5	-	-	CASSLWGSAQYF	TGTGCCAGCAGCTTATGGGGTTCTGCCCAGTACTTC
TRBV30	TRBJ1-4	-	-	CAWSVRGTEKLFF	TGTGCCTGGAGTGTACGCGGAACCGAAAAACTGTTTTTT
TRBV25-1	TRBJ1-1	-	-	CASTPPWTTDTEAFF	TGTGCCAGCACCCCCCCTTGGACGACGGACACTGAAGCTTTCTTT
TRBV20-1	TRBJ2-7	-	once	CSARGYYEQYF	TGCAGTGCTAGGGGATACTACGAGCAGTACTTC
TRBV30	TRBJ2-7	-	few	CAWSVGGVDEQYF	TGTGCCTGGAGTGTTGGGGGAGTTGACGAGCAGTACTTC
TRBV29-1	TRBJ2-2	-	few	CSVRPPGGSHTGELFF	TGCAGCGTCCGACCACCTGGGGGGTCCCACACCGGGGAGCTGTTTTTT
TRBV15	TRBJ2-3	-	-	CATSRDRLRDLTDTQYF	TGTGCCACCAGCAGAGACAGGTTGAGGGACTTGACAGATACGCAGTATTTT
TRBV29-1	TRBJ2-5	TRBD1	-	CSVVKGANQETQYF	TGCAGCGTTGTTAAGGGGGCCAACCAAGAGACCCAGTACTTC
TRBV23-1	TRBJ2-7	TRBD1	-	CASYPGQIYEQYF	TGCGCCAGCTATCCGGGACAGATATACGAGCAGTACTTC
TRBV6-6	TRBJ1-1	-	few	CASSYRHRGNTEAFF	TGTGCCAGCAGTTACCGACACAGAGGGAACACTGAAGCTTTCTTT
TRBV19	TRBJ2-7	TRBD2	-	CASTSGPYEQYF	TGTGCCTCGACTAGCGGACCCTACGAGCAGTACTTC
TRBV30	TRBJ2-2	-	-	CAWSVPVGQNTGELFF	TGTGCCTGGAGTGTACCCGTGGGGCAGAACACCGGGGAGCTGTTTTTT
TRBV29-1	TRBJ2-5	TRBD1	-	CSAKRDSGGETQYF	TGCAGCGCGAAGAGGGACAGCGGTGGAGAGACCCAGTACTTC
TRBV28	TRBJ2-4	-	few	CASSLSSFAKNIQYF	TGTGCCAGCAGCCTATCCTCCTTCGCCAAAAACATTCAGTACTTC
TRBV6-6	TRBJ1-2	TRBD1	-	CASSYSGTGGGYTF	TGTGCCAGCAGTTACTCCGGGACAGGGGGAGGCTACACCTTC
TRBV29-1	TRBJ2-7	-	-	CSVEDRTGRGYEQYF	TGCAGCGTTGAAGACCGAACTGGCAGGGGCTACGAGCAGTACTTC
TRBV10-3	TRBJ1-4	-	few	CAISRGETPSEKLFF	TGTGCCATCAGTCGAGGGGAAACCCCAAGTGAAAAACTGTTTTTT
TRBV7-8	TRBJ2-3	-	-	CASSLRQQSGRTDTQYF	TGTGCCAGCAGCTTAAGACAACAGAGTGGACGCACAGATACGCAGTATTTT
TRBV6-5	TRBJ1-3	TRBD1	-	CASQTWGTGGNTIYF	TGTGCCAGCCAAACCTGGGGGACAGGGGGAAACACCATATATTTT
TRBV29-1	TRBJ2-7	TRBD2	-	CSVLGLAFYEQYF	TGCAGCGTCCTGGGACTAGCGTTCTACGAGCAGTACTTC
TRBV25-1	TRBJ1-1	-	-	CASSSGENTEAFF	TGTGCCAGCAGTTCAGGGGAGAACACTGAAGCTTTCTTT
TRBV29-1	TRBJ2-2	-	few	CSVKDTGELFF	TGCAGCGTTAAGGACACCGGGGAGCTGTTTTTT
TRBV4-1	TRBJ2-4	-	once	CASSQGLAKNIQYF	TGCGCCAGCAGCCAAGGGCTAGCCAAAAACATTCAGTACTTC
TRBV5-1	TRBJ2-3	TRBD1	few	CASSFDRDTDTQYF	TGCGCCAGCAGCTTCGACAGGGACACAGATACGCAGTATTTT
TRBV15	TRBJ2-3	TRBD2	few	CAAGTSGLTDTQYF	TGTGCCGCGGGGACTAGCGGGTTGACAGATACGCAGTATTTT
TRBV7-2	TRBJ2-5	TRBD2	few	CASSLASGSWETQYF	TGTGCCAGCAGCTTAGCTAGCGGGAGTTGGGAGACCCAGTACTTC
TRBV6-5	TRBJ2-7	-	-	CASSSRETGTSYEQYF	TGTGCCAGCAGTTCCCGGGAGACAGGCACATCCTACGAGCAGTACTTC
TRBV30	TRBJ1-2	-	-	CAWSAGGGRGYTF	TGTGCCTGGAGTGCCGGGGGCGGTCGTGGCTACACCTTC
TRBV2	TRBJ2-1	-	-	CASGRGRDEQFF	TGTGCCAGCGGAAGGGGTCGAGATGAGCAGTTCTTC
TRBV10-2	TRBJ1-2	-	-	CASSERGRDYGYTF	TGCGCCAGCAGTGAAAGGGGTCGGGACTATGGCTACACCTTC
TRBV2	TRBJ2-1	-	few	CASSDLREDEQFF	TGTGCCAGCAGTGATTTACGGGAAGATGAGCAGTTCTTC
TRBV29-1	TRBJ1-2	TRBD1	-	CSVVRQGVTDGYTF	TGCAGCGTTGTCCGACAGGGGGTTACGGATGGCTACACCTTC
TRBV19	TRBJ2-4	TRBD2	few	CASSQTSSQAKNIQYF	TGTGCCAGTAGTCAGACTAGCTCCCAAGCCAAAAACATTCAGTACTTC
TRBV6-5	TRBJ1-3	-	-	CASSYEHSSSGNTIYF	TGTGCCAGCAGTTACGAGCATTCGAGCTCTGGAAACACCATATATTTT
TRBV5-1	TRBJ2-5	TRBD2	-	CASSTTSSGTQYF	TGCGCCAGCAGCACCACCTCTAGCGGGACCCAGTACTTC
TRBV11-2	TRBJ2-7	-	few	CASSLDPSAGSEQYF	TGTGCCAGCAGCTTAGACCCGTCGGCAGGTAGCGAGCAGTACTTC
TRBV30	TRBJ1-3	-	few	CAWSPLHLAGGPRDTIYF	TGTGCCTGGAGTCCTCTACACCTCGCCGGGGGACCTAGAGACACCATATATTTT
TRBV9	TRBJ1-3	TRBD1	-	CASSAQGAAGNTIYF	TGTGCCAGCAGCGCACAGGGGGCAGCTGGAAACACCATATATTTT
TRBV14	TRBJ2-7	-	-	CASSQGLGQYF	TGTGCCAGCAGCCAAGGGTTAGGGCAGTACTTC
TRBV7-2	TRBJ2-7	TRBD2	once	CASSRGLAATYEQYF	TGTGCCAGCAGCCGTGGACTAGCGGCCACCTACGAGCAGTACTTC
TRBV4-1	TRBJ2-1	TRBD2	few	CASSPSGRASSEQFF	TGCGCCAGCAGCCCTAGCGGGAGGGCCTCAAGTGAGCAGTTCTTC
TRBV29-1	TRBJ2-2	TRBD2	few	CSGYGGGTGELFF	TGCAGCGGATACGGGGGAGGGACCGGGGAGCTGTTTTTT
TRBV29-1	TRBJ2-7	TRBD2	-	CSAGTNYEQYF	TGCAGTGCCGGGACTAACTACGAGCAGTACTTC
TRBV6-5	TRBJ2-5	-	-	CASRRRETQYF	TGTGCCAGCAGGAGGCGGGAGACCCAGTACTTC
TRBV5-1	TRBJ2-5	-	-	CASSIPEETQYF	TGCGCCAGCAGCATCCCAGAAGAGACCCAGTACTTC
TRBV30	TRBJ1-4	-	-	CAWSSLADTVGEKLFF	TGTGCCTGGAGTTCGTTAGCGGACACCGTGGGTGAAAAACTGTTTTTT
TRBV5-6	TRBJ1-5	TRBD1	-	CASSPRQGGQPQHF	TGTGCCAGCAGCCCCAGGCAGGGGGGCCAGCCCCAGCATTTT
TRBV27	TRBJ1-2	TRBD1	-	CASSFFGQGDYGYTF	TGTGCCAGCAGTTTTTTCGGACAGGGAGATTATGGCTACACCTTC
TRBV6-1	TRBJ2-7	TRBD2	-	CASSRTSDYEQYF	TGTGCCAGCAGCCGGACTAGCGACTACGAGCAGTACTTC
TRBV29-1	TRBJ2-1	-	-	CSVERASSYNEQFF	TGCAGCGTTGAGCGGGCCAGCTCCTACAATGAGCAGTTCTTC
TRBV19	TRBJ1-2	-	few	CASSPADLNYGYTF	TGTGCCAGTAGTCCCGCAGATCTAAACTATGGCTACACCTTC
TRBV5-1	TRBJ2-1	-	-	CASSLGSSYNEQFF	TGCGCCAGCAGCTTGGGGAGCTCCTACAATGAGCAGTTCTTC
TRBV29-1	TRBJ2-5	TRBD2	many	CSGKSGMETQYF	TGCAGCGGAAAAAGCGGGATGGAGACCCAGTACTTC
TRBV29-1	TRBJ2-5	-	few	CSVEDAETQYF	TGCAGCGTTGAAGACGCTGAGACCCAGTACTTC
TRBV7-8	TRBJ2-1	-	few	CASSVNQENNEQFF	TGTGCCAGCAGCGTGAATCAGGAAAACAATGAGCAGTTCTTC
TRBV27	TRBJ2-7	-	-	CASSLRGPYEQYF	TGTGCCAGCAGTTTGCGGGGTCCCTACGAGCAGTACTTC
TRBV27	TRBJ2-7	-	-	CASSPQGSYEQYF	TGTGCCAGCAGTCCGCAAGGCTCCTACGAGCAGTACTTC
TRBV29-1	TRBJ2-7	-	-	CSVALVGMEQYF	TGCAGCGTTGCCCTGGTGGGGATGGAGCAGTACTTC
TRBV6-6	TRBJ1-5	TRBD1	few	CASRTSGTVYQPQHF	TGTGCCAGCAGGACCTCCGGGACAGTTTATCAGCCCCAGCATTTT
TRBV29-1	TRBJ2-1	-	-	CSVEVSYNEQFF	TGCAGCGTTGAAGTGTCCTACAATGAGCAGTTCTTC